These 31 T cell receptor beta chains originate from one sample sequenced in a study of blood T cell repertoires in COVID-19. Clones were read by immunoSEQ multiplex PCR, and TCRdb kept only the in-frame ones, dropping some. The sample records more than 30,000 clones, roughly 90% being singletons. Sequencing was carried out using peripheral blood. These receptors came from a woman aged 40 to 49 with active or convalescent COVID-19.

This chain links TRBV6-5 with TRBJ1-5; TRBD1 might be the D (6 bases). The germline V and J ends were trimmed by 5 bases and 5 bases, with 16 bases remaining between them. The germline gives CDR1 MNHEY, CDR2 SVGAGI. The length of the CDR3 is 15 residues. The CDR3, as DNA: TGTGCCAGCAGTCCAGGGGATAGGACCTATCAGCCCCAGCATTTT. This gives the protein CASSPGDRTYQPQHF.

The rearrangement links TRBV28 to TRBJ2-5, with 8 bases lining up with TRBD1. The J segment lost 2 bases and the V segment lost 1 base, leaving 18 bases of the junction unmatched. The CDR3 totals 20 residues. Germline values: CDR1 MDHEN, CDR2 SYDVKM. The CDR3 coding sequence is TGTGCCAGCAGTTTATCCCGCGACAGGGGAAAAGCGTATAAGCAAGAGACCCAGTACTTC. Its protein product is CASSLSRDRGKAYKQETQYF.

The chain combines TRBV25-1 with TRBJ1-2; D gene ambiguous. The germline CDR1 and CDR2 sequences are MGHDK and SYGVNS. With 2 bases removed from V and 6 bases from J, the gap between germline ends came to 10 bases. The CDR3 loop spans 13 amino acids. CDR3 DNA sequence: TGTGCCAGCAGTGAAGTCGAACGGGATGGCTACACCTTC. It translates to CASSEVERDGYTF.

The V and J genes are TRBV28 and TRBJ1-1; D possibly corresponds to TRBD1 (6 bases). Per germline, CDR1 MDHEN and CDR2 SYDVKM. This CDR3 contains 14 residues. Trimming removed 4 bases at V and 3 bases at J, with 12 bases between. The CDR3 loop is CASSSTGRDTEAFF. CDR3 in DNA: TGTGCCAGCAGTTCAACAGGGAGGGACACTGAAGCTTTCTTT.

The chain is built from TRBV27 and TRBJ2-7, with 8 bases lining up with TRBD2. This CDR3 spans 15 amino acids. V shed 8 bases, J shed 3 bases, and the junction held 12 bases outside the gene matches. Germline V gene data show CDR1 as MNHEY and CDR2 as SMNVEV (reference sequence). CDR3 protein: CASGPAGGGSYEQYF. The CDR3 coding sequence is TGTGCCAGCGGTCCTGCGGGGGGAGGGAGCTACGAGCAGTACTTC.

The chain employs TRBV24-1 and TRBJ1-5; 8 bases line up with TRBD1. Germline-derived CDR1 and CDR2 are KGHDR and SFDVKD. J was trimmed by 9 bases and V by 5 bases; bases with no gene match: 5. The CDR3 runs 13 residues. In nucleotides, the CDR3 is TGTGCCACCAGTGGGACAGGGCTGGGGCCCCAGCATTTT. Translation: CATSGTGLGPQHF.

J is TRBJ2-3 and V is TRBV7-3; 8 bases align to TRBD2. Trimming removed 4 bases from V and 4 bases from J; junction bases left unmatched: 7. CDR1 is SGHTA, CDR2 FQGTGA, per germline. CDR3 length: 15 amino acids. CDR3 protein: CASSSPTSAPDTQYF. Written as DNA, the CDR3 is TGTGCCAGCAGCTCGCCGACTAGCGCCCCAGATACGCAGTATTTT.

This rearrangement joins TRBV6-1 to TRBJ1-3; D is possibly TRBD1 (6 bases). Germline CDR1 and CDR2: MNHNS and SASEGT. The CDR3 extends over 13 amino acids. The V gene lost 6 bases and the J gene lost 1 base, with 7 bases spanning the gap. The CDR3 loop is CASRTGSGNTIYF. The CDR3 DNA reads TGTGCCAGCAGGACAGGATCTGGAAACACCATATATTTT.

This chain connects TRBV19 to TRBJ1-1; 8 nucleotides match TRBD1. After removal of 1 base from V and 1 base from J, the junction contained 2 bases not matched to a gene. Germline V gene sequence: CDR1 LNHDA, CDR2 SQIVND (reference sequence). The CDR3 covers 15 residues. The CDR3 nucleotides are TGTGCCAGTAGTATAGTGGGGACAGGGAACACTGAAGCTTTCTTT. This sequence encodes CASSIVGTGNTEAFF.

The J gene is TRBJ2-2, the V gene TRBV11-3, with D possibly TRBD2 on 7 matching bases. The CDR3 is 16 residues long. V was pared by 5 bases and J by 4 bases, with 17 bases between. Per germline, CDR1 SGHNT and CDR2 YENEEA. The chain's CDR3 is CASSPEGGLSTGELFF. The DNA for the CDR3 is TGTGCCAGCAGCCCCGAGGGGGGGCTGAGCACCGGGGAGCTGTTTTTT.

J is TRBJ2-1 and V is TRBV4-1, with unresolved D. V dropped 5 bases and J dropped 0 bases, with 14 bases sitting between them. Per germline, CDR1 MGHRA and CDR2 YSYEKL. CDR3 length: 16 residues. The CDR3 sequence: CASSSTGGSSYNEQFF. The CDR3 bases are TGCGCCAGCAGCAGTACTGGCGGAAGCTCCTACAATGAGCAGTTCTTC.

This chain connects TRBV7-8 to TRBJ2-7, with D uncertain. In germline, CDR1 is SGHVS, CDR2 FQNEAQ. This CDR3 is 13 amino acids long. The V end was cut by 5 bases, the J end by 2 bases, with 10 bases between. For the CDR3, the DNA is TGTGCCAGCAGCCGGCCTGGGCCCTACGAGCAGTACTTC. This translates into CASSRPGPYEQYF.

The chain links TRBV25-1 to TRBJ2-7; 9 positions match TRBD1. Germline V gene data show CDR1 as MGHDK and CDR2 as SYGVNS. V trimming: 2 bases; J trimming: 5 bases; junction bases outside the gene matches: 7. The CDR3 runs to 15 residues. The CDR3 DNA sequence: TGTGCCAGCAGTGAACCGGGACAGGGTTTCCACGAGCAGTACTTC. Translation: CASSEPGQGFHEQYF.

The rearrangement uses TRBV6-5 and TRBJ2-5; no firm D call. This CDR3 comprises 15 residues. Germline CDR1 is MNHEY and CDR2 is SVGAGI. V lost 7 bases and J 5 bases, leaving 20 bases between the germline ends. The CDR3: CASTLSPTHGETQYF. CDR3 in DNA: TGTGCCAGCACTCTGAGTCCCACTCACGGGGAGACCCAGTACTTC.

The rearrangement uses TRBV2 and TRBJ1-1, with a possible D match to TRBD1 (5 bases). From germline, CDR1 is SNHLY and CDR2 FYNNEI. V was trimmed by 7 bases and J by 9 bases, leaving 18 bases between them. There are 13 residues in the CDR3. CDR3 loop: CASIPAGTGKAFF. In nucleotides, the CDR3 is TGTGCCAGCATTCCCGCCGGGACTGGTAAAGCTTTCTTT.

The chain has TRBV11-3 and TRBJ2-1, with 13 bases aligning to TRBD2. Germline CDR1 is SGHNT and CDR2 is YENEEA. The CDR3 has 16 amino acids. V was pared by 3 bases and J by 8 bases, with 7 bases of the junction left unmatched. The CDR3 here is CASSFRTSGGADEQFF. CDR3 in DNA: TGTGCCAGCAGCTTTCGGACTAGCGGGGGAGCGGATGAGCAGTTCTTC.

V usage is TRBV6-5 and J usage is TRBJ1-1, with D unclear. This CDR3 is 13 amino acids long. The germline CDR1 and CDR2 sequences are MNHEY and SVGAGI. The V end lost 6 bases, the J end lost 3 bases, and 11 bases lay between the germline ends. This chain's CDR3 is CASRAVRDTEAFF. In nucleotides, the CDR3 is TGTGCCAGCAGGGCTGTTCGGGACACTGAAGCTTTCTTT.

This clone was seen only a few times. The V call is TRBV4-1, the J call TRBJ2-1; the D gene is possibly TRBD2 (7 bases). The CDR3 is 18 amino acids. Trimming shortened V by 0 bases and J by 6 bases, and 21 bases separated the two germline ends. In germline, CDR1 is MGHRA, CDR2 YSYEKL. In nucleotides, the CDR3 is TGCGCCAGCAGCCAAGAAGGGGAGGGGGGGCCTTTGCTCAATGAGCAGTTCTTC. It translates to CASSQEGEGGPLLNEQFF.

This clone came up once. CDR3 region: CASIADRGGYEQYF. The CDR3 DNA reads TGTGCCAGCATCGCAGACAGGGGGGGTTACGAGCAGTACTTC. This rearrangement joins TRBV28 to TRBJ2-7, with TRBD1 matching over 9 bases. J lost 4 bases, V lost 7 bases, and 8 bases had no gene match. Germline V gene data show CDR1 as MDHEN and CDR2 as SYDVKM. The length of the CDR3 is 14 residues.

The rearrangement uses TRBV7-8 and TRBJ2-3; maybe TRBD2 (6 bases). The CDR3 covers 18 residues. Per germline, CDR1 SGHVS and CDR2 FQNEAQ. V shed 2 bases and J shed 0 bases, with 18 bases lying between them. In nucleotides, the CDR3 is TGTGCCAGCAGCTTAAGTTTAGCGGACCTCTCAAGCACAGATACGCAGTATTTT. Translated: CASSLSLADLSSTDTQYF.

V and J are TRBV18 and TRBJ2-1; D is uncertain. Germline lookup yields CDR1 KGHSH and CDR2 LQKENI. Trimming removed 6 bases from V and 0 bases from J, with 9 bases in between. The CDR3 contains 14 residues. CDR3: CASSLRSSYNEQFF. The CDR3 DNA is TGTGCCAGCTCTCTGCGGAGCTCCTACAATGAGCAGTTCTTC.

This clone has a handful of counts. The chain has TRBV7-9 and TRBJ1-1; D is unresolved. Trimming cost V 5 bases and J 8 bases, with 12 bases left between them. The germline V gene encodes CDR1 SEHNR and CDR2 FQNEAQ (reference sequence). This CDR3 spans 12 amino acids. The CDR3 DNA follows: TGTGCCAGCAGCCCAAGGCGACTCGAAGCTTTCTTT. It encodes CASSPRRLEAFF.

V usage is TRBV5-1 and J usage is TRBJ2-7; a possible D gene is TRBD1 (6 bases). Germline CDR1 SGHRS, CDR2 YFSETQ. The CDR3 extends over 14 amino acids. V lost 1 base, J lost 2 bases, and 10 bases lay in between. CDR3 sequence: CASSLTGLAYEQYF. The CDR3 DNA follows: TGCGCCAGCAGCTTGACAGGGCTGGCCTACGAGCAGTACTTC. The whole variable domain, remainder taken from reference TRBV5-1 and TRBJ2-7, is KAGVTQTPRYLIKTRGQQVTLSCSPISGHRSVSWYQQTPGQGLQFLFEYFSETQRNKGNFPGRFSGRQFSNSRSEMNVSTLELGDSALYLCASSLTGLAYEQYFGPGTRLTVT.

The chain carries TRBV4-3 and TRBJ1-2, with TRBD1 matching 9 bases. The CDR3 has 15 residues. J lost 11 bases, V lost 3 bases, and 13 bases had no gene match. Germline CDR1 is LGHNA and CDR2 is YSLEER. The CDR3 DNA sequence: TGCGCCAGCAGCCAGTGGACAGGGGACGAGGCTGGTTACACCTTC. This translates into CASSQWTGDEAGYTF.

This clone has only one observation. V is TRBV19 and J is TRBJ1-4, with unresolved D. Germline V gene data show CDR1 as LNHDA and CDR2 as SQIVND (reference sequence). This CDR3 is built from 13 residues. Trimming cost V 7 bases and J 8 bases, with 14 bases left between them. CDR3 sequence (DNA): TGTGCCAGTAAGGAGGGAGGAGGAGAAAAACTGTTTTTT. The encoded protein is CASKEGGGEKLFF.

The gene calls are TRBV6-6 and TRBJ2-1; D is perhaps TRBD1 (5 bases). V was pared by 2 bases and J by 9 bases, with 14 bases between. CDR1 and CDR2 from the germline V gene are MNHNY and SVGAGI (reference sequence). The CDR3 covers 14 residues. CDR3 sequence reads: CASSYPASQGEQFF. The CDR3 coding sequence is TGTGCCAGCAGTTACCCGGCCTCCCAGGGTGAGCAGTTCTTC.

The chain couples TRBV4-1 to TRBJ1-1; D gene ambiguous. This CDR3 has 14 residues. CDR1 MGHRA and CDR2 YSYEKL come from the germline V gene. V was clipped by 0 bases and J by 3 bases, with 8 bases between them. CDR3 bases: TGCGCCAGCAGCCAAGAGCGGGGTCACACTGAAGCTTTCTTT. It is translated as CASSQERGHTEAFF.

The chain combines TRBV4-1 with TRBJ1-1; the D is unclear. CDR1 and CDR2 (germline): MGHRA, YSYEKL. This CDR3 has 14 residues. V lost 3 bases, J lost 3 bases, and 11 bases lay in between. CDR3 in amino acids: CASSQEDEDTEAFF. Here the CDR3 DNA reads TGCGCCAGCAGCCAGGAAGATGAGGACACTGAAGCTTTCTTT.

V is TRBV9 and J is TRBJ2-1, with D uncertain. The V gene's germline CDR1 is SGDLS and CDR2 YYNGEE. The CDR3 runs to 13 residues. The V end was cut by 0 bases, the J end by 8 bases, with 9 bases between. The CDR3 here is CASSVAPHDEQFF. The CDR3 coding sequence is TGTGCCAGCAGCGTAGCTCCACATGATGAGCAGTTCTTC.

The gene calls are TRBV6-5 and TRBJ2-4, with TRBD1 identical over 7 bases. CDR3 length: 15 amino acids. The J segment lost 6 bases and the V segment lost 6 bases, leaving 11 bases of the junction unmatched. Germline lookup yields CDR1 MNHEY and CDR2 SVGAGI. In DNA form, the CDR3 reads TGTGCCAGCAGCGCCGCCACGGACAGGATAAACATTCAGTACTTC. It encodes CASSAATDRINIQYF.

This clone was seen once. The J gene is TRBJ2-7, the V gene TRBV24-1; D not certain. This CDR3 is 13 amino acids long. V gave up 3 bases and J gave up 4 bases, with 9 bases separating them. Germline lookup yields CDR1 KGHDR and CDR2 SFDVKD. The CDR3 is CATSDTDKYEQYF. The DNA of the CDR3 is TGTGCCACCAGTGATACCGACAAGTACGAGCAGTACTTC.